The present TCR beta chain was sequenced within a study of spatial heterogeneity in lung cancer. Broader study findings: Counts of expanded alpha and beta TCRs within tumors tracked the tumor nonsynonymous mutation count. Numbers of ubiquitous and regional expanded TCRs tracked ubiquitous and regional nonsynonymous mutation counts, respectively.

The V gene lost 2 bases and the J gene lost 0 bases, with 10 bases spanning the gap. Germline CDR1 is MNHEY and CDR2 is SMNVEV (reference sequence). The CDR3 length is 15 residues. The study tagged each TCR cDNA molecule with a unique molecular identifier. One entry per CDR3 protein results from TCRdb running MiXCR on the 5' RACE reads. The profile shows about 11,000 distinct CDR3 sequences, under 6.5% of them singletons. This clonotype was recorded many times. The target antigen is unknown. This beta chain turned up in a library designed for alpha chains; as an off-target read, its abundance says little. Time point in this sample: sample taken at primary tumor resection. Samples were donated by 72 untreated early-stage non-small cell lung cancer patients.

The chain couples TRBV27 to TRBJ2-5, with no clear D. The origin of this receptor is a male donor with early-stage non-small cell lung cancer. Sequenced material: lung tumor tissue, taken at surgery. The CDR3: CASSLVAWNQETQYF. The DNA of the CDR3 is TGTGCCAGCAGTTTAGTCGCGTGGAACCAAGAGACCCAGTACTTC.